Presented here are 16 T cell receptor beta chains from one specimen sequenced in a study of blood T cell repertoires in COVID-19. Only in-frame clones appear in the TCRdb table, and some are missing; sequencing was by immunoSEQ multiplex PCR. The sample yields around 68,000 clones, around 86% seen once. Sequencing was carried out using peripheral blood. The receptors stem from a man aged 45-65 years with active COVID-19.

This chain joins TRBV4-3 and TRBJ2-7; TRBD2 might be the D (6 bases). The length of the CDR3 is 14 residues. Germline CDR1 is LGHNA and CDR2 is YSLEER. V lost 10 bases, J lost 7 bases, and 23 bases lay in between. As DNA, the CDR3 is TGCGCCAACTGGGGGTCGGGCTGGACTAATGAGCAGTACTTC. The encoded protein is CANWGSGWTNEQYF.

The V and J genes are TRBV4-3 and TRBJ2-3; 8 nucleotides match TRBD2. The CDR3 covers 14 residues. After removal of 3 bases from V and 6 bases from J, the junction contained 5 bases not matched to a gene. Germline loops: CDR1 LGHNA, CDR2 YSLEER. The CDR3 bases are TGCGCCAGCAGCCAGCAGCGGGGGCGGGATACGCAGTATTTT. Translation: CASSQQRGRDTQYF.

The chain uses TRBV5-1 and TRBJ2-2; D is uncertain. The germline CDR1 and CDR2 sequences are SGHRS and YFSETQ. There are 14 residues in the CDR3. The V end lost 2 bases, the J end lost 1 base, and 6 bases lay between the germline ends. The CDR3 loop reads CASSFSLNTGELFF. CDR3 sequence (DNA): TGCGCCAGCAGCTTTAGCCTGAACACCGGGGAGCTGTTTTTT.

This sequence joins TRBV7-3 and TRBJ2-5, with 9 bases that match TRBD1. The CDR3 is made up of 19 amino acids. The J segment lost 1 base and the V segment lost 0 bases, leaving 12 bases of the junction unmatched. Germline V gene lookup returns CDR1 SGHTA and CDR2 FQGTGA. The CDR3: CASSLTGTGSFTIQETQYF. In nucleotides, the CDR3 is TGTGCCAGCAGCTTAACCGGGACAGGGTCTTTTACTATCCAAGAGACCCAGTACTTC.

The rearrangement joins TRBV4-3 to TRBJ2-7, with 9 nucleotides matching TRBD1. J gave up 3 bases and V 1 base, and 4 bases lay outside the gene matches. Germline V lookup: CDR1 LGHNA, CDR2 YSLEER. This CDR3 contains 15 residues. The CDR3 spells CASSQVGQGYYEQYF. The CDR3, as DNA: TGCGCCAGCAGCCAAGTGGGACAGGGTTACTACGAGCAGTACTTC.

The chain joins TRBV4-3 to TRBJ1-2; no firm D call. The CDR3 totals 15 residues. Per the germline V gene, CDR1 is LGHNA and CDR2 is YSLEER. V was trimmed by 2 bases and J by 0 bases, leaving 10 bases between them. In DNA, the CDR3 is TGCGCCAGCAGCCAATCTTCGGCGGCTAACTATGGCTACACCTTC. It codes for CASSQSSAANYGYTF.

This clone was found a few times. The rearrangement uses TRBV11-2 and TRBJ1-1, with 7 bases identical to TRBD1. CDR1 and CDR2 from the germline V gene are SGHAT and FQNNGV. This CDR3 spans 13 amino acids. Losses at the gene ends were 5 bases for V and 1 base for J; bases not matched to a gene: 1. Written as DNA, the CDR3 is TGTGCCAGCAGCCACAGGGGGAACACTGAAGCTTTCTTT. Translating it yields CASSHRGNTEAFF.

In this sample, this clone turned up a few times. The chain employs TRBV4-3 and TRBJ2-1, with D possibly matching TRBD2 (6 bases). The CDR3 contains 16 residues. Between the trimmed V and J ends, which lost 0 bases and 5 bases, there was a span of 14 bases. Germline lookup yields CDR1 LGHNA and CDR2 YSLEER. The CDR3 DNA sequence: TGCGCCAGCAGCCAAGATTCCCGCGGGAAAAACAATGAGCAGTTCTTC. Translating it yields CASSQDSRGKNNEQFF.

The table lists this clone with a count of one. The chain joins TRBV27 to TRBJ2-6, with D possibly matching TRBD1 (5 bases). Germline lookup yields CDR1 MNHEY and CDR2 SMNVEV (reference sequence). Trimming took off 3 bases at V and 0 bases at J, with 21 bases between the two ends. The CDR3 is 20 residues long. For the CDR3, the DNA is TGTGCCAGCAGTTTGGGGTGGGGCCAGGGCCAAATCTCTGGGGCCAACGTCCTGACTTTC. Translated: CASSLGWGQGQISGANVLTF.

This clone appeared once. The chain uses TRBV9 and TRBJ2-3; D call uncertain. Per the germline V gene, CDR1 is SGDLS and CDR2 is YYNGEE. The CDR3 contains 16 residues. Trimming took off 0 bases at V and 2 bases at J, with 13 bases between the two ends. In nucleotides, the CDR3 is TGTGCCAGCAGCGTAGCTCGCACACCCGACACAGATACGCAGTATTTT. As protein: CASSVARTPDTDTQYF.

This clone appeared a single time. The chain links TRBV6-1 to TRBJ2-5; 11 nucleotides line up with TRBD2. Germline V gene sequence: CDR1 MNHNS, CDR2 SASEGT. The CDR3 is 17 amino acids. The junction had 9 bases not matched to a gene; V was cut back by 2 bases and J by 4 bases. The CDR3 reads CASSERRLAGGSETQYF. The CDR3 DNA reads as TGTGCCAGCAGTGAAAGAAGGCTAGCGGGGGGCTCAGAGACCCAGTACTTC.

The rearrangement joins TRBV5-1 to TRBJ1-1; TRBD1 aligns across 9 bases. V trimming: 3 bases; J trimming: 4 bases; junction bases outside the gene matches: 7. This CDR3 comprises 15 residues. Germline CDR1 is SGHRS and CDR2 is YFSETQ. Here the CDR3 reads CASSYPTGGATEAFF. CDR3 in DNA: TGCGCCAGCAGCTACCCGACAGGGGGGGCCACTGAAGCTTTCTTT.

This chain links TRBV12-5 with TRBJ2-2; possibly TRBD2 for D (5 bases). Germline V gives CDR1 LGHNT, CDR2 FRNRAP. The CDR3 is 19 residues long. Trimming cost V 1 base and J 5 bases, with 23 bases left between them. CDR3 loop: CASGLARTEDYLGTGELFF. DNA of the CDR3: TGTGCTAGTGGTTTGGCCAGGACGGAAGACTACCTGGGGACCGGGGAGCTGTTTTTT.

The chain couples TRBV9 to TRBJ2-3; TRBD2 aligns across 8 bases. Germline V CDR1 and CDR2: SGDLS, YYNGEE. V dropped 0 bases and J dropped 1; count of bases not matched to a gene: 4. This CDR3 comprises 16 residues. Here the CDR3 reads CASSVVSLAGTDTQYF. The CDR3 region has the DNA TGTGCCAGCAGCGTAGTATCACTAGCGGGCACAGATACGCAGTATTTT.

The rearrangement uses TRBV5-1 and TRBJ1-1; 7 positions agree with TRBD1. V was clipped by 2 bases and J by 1 base; unmatched bases: 2. The V gene's germline CDR1 is SGHRS and CDR2 YFSETQ. CDR3 length: 14 amino acids. The CDR3 spells CASSFGTANTEAFF. CDR3 coding DNA: TGCGCCAGCAGCTTTGGGACAGCGAACACTGAAGCTTTCTTT.

The J gene is TRBJ2-2, the V gene TRBV7-9; 13 bases agree with TRBD2. CDR3 length: 17 residues. In germline, CDR1 is SEHNR, CDR2 FQNEAQ (reference sequence). J was trimmed by 6 bases and V by 3 bases; bases with no gene match: 7. CDR3 sequence: CASSLIIGTSGAGELFF. For the CDR3, the DNA is TGTGCCAGCAGCTTGATTATCGGGACTAGCGGGGCCGGGGAGCTGTTTTTT.